Listed here are 21 T cell receptor beta chains from one sample, sequenced in a study of patients and donors after allogeneic stem cell transplantation. One entry per CDR3 protein, called by TCRdb with MiXCR from the RT-PCR reads. The repertoire has about 960,000 distinct CDR3 sequences, approximately 19% of them found once; the top ten carry roughly 6%. Sequenced: blood, either unsorted or a sorted T cell fraction (not recorded which). These receptors all come from a human donor who was either an allogeneic HSCT recipient or a stem cell or donor lymphocyte infusion donor (not recorded which). It is not recorded whose cells these are; they may come from a transplant donor.

CDR3 sequence (DNA): TGTGCCAGCAGTCCGAGCGACAGGGGGCAGAACACTGAAGCTTTCTTT. The encoded protein is CASSPSDRGQNTEAFF. The chain couples TRBV25-1 to TRBJ1-1, with TRBD1 matching over 10 bases. Germline-derived CDR1 and CDR2 are MGHDK and SYGVNS. This CDR3 contains 16 residues. Trimming cost V 5 bases and J 1 base; bases outside gene matches: 7.

This clonotype was seen a few times. The chain recombines TRBV6-4 with TRBJ2-1, with 7 nucleotides matching TRBD2. This CDR3 contains 13 residues. Trimming removed 4 bases from V and 10 bases from J; junction bases left unmatched: 7. Per the germline V gene, CDR1 is MRHNA and CDR2 is SNTAGT. CDR3 nucleotide sequence: TGTGCCAGCAGTGCCTCCCCGGGAGGCGAGCAGTTCTTC. Encoded protein: CASSASPGGEQFF.

This clonotype was seen only a few times. This sequence joins TRBV5-6 and TRBJ2-3; 11 bases agree with TRBD2. Germline V gene lookup returns CDR1 SGHDT and CDR2 YYEEEE. The CDR3 runs to 15 residues. The ends lost 4 bases at V and 6 bases at J; junction bases unmatched: 7. In nucleotides, the CDR3 is TGTGCCAGCAGCGGGGGACTAGCGGAGGGGGATACGCAGTATTTT. It is translated as CASSGGLAEGDTQYF.

The V call is TRBV19, the J call TRBJ1-4; 7 bases are a match to TRBD1. Trimming cost V 7 bases and J 3 bases; bases outside gene matches: 8. This CDR3 contains 15 residues. CDR1 LNHDA and CDR2 SQIVND come from the germline V gene (reference sequence). CDR3 region: CASTYPGQPNEKLFF. For the CDR3, the DNA is TGTGCCAGTACTTACCCGGGACAGCCTAATGAAAAACTGTTTTTT.

The chain combines TRBV20-1 with TRBJ2-1, with TRBD1 matching 8 bases. The CDR3 is made up of 16 amino acids. The germline CDR1 and CDR2 sequences are DFQATT and SNEGSKA (reference sequence). With 0 bases clipped from V and 0 bases from J, the junction kept 4 bases outside the gene matches. The CDR3 region is CSARDPDRGSYNEQFF. CDR3 nucleotide sequence: TGCAGTGCTAGAGACCCCGACAGGGGCTCCTACAATGAGCAGTTCTTC.

The V and J genes are TRBV20-1 and TRBJ2-1; 9 bases are a match to TRBD2. The V gene's germline CDR1 is DFQATT and CDR2 SNEGSKA (reference sequence). Unmatched junction bases numbered 5, after V lost 5 bases and J lost 3 bases. This CDR3 spans 14 amino acids. Here the CDR3 reads CSAELAGLYNEQFF. In nucleotides, the CDR3 is TGCAGTGCTGAGCTAGCGGGACTCTACAATGAGCAGTTCTTC.

This clonotype has just a few counts. The chain recombines TRBV6-1 with TRBJ2-1; D is perhaps TRBD1 or TRBD2 (5 bases each). The CDR3 runs 15 residues. CDR1 is MNHNS, CDR2 SASEGT, per germline. Trimming pared 5 bases from V and 6 bases from J, leaving 17 bases between. CDR3 sequence: CASSSEGSPLNEQFF. For the CDR3, the DNA is TGTGCCAGCAGTAGCGAGGGGTCCCCCCTCAATGAGCAGTTCTTC.

The CDR3: CASSLALKPNTEAFF. The CDR3 DNA reads as TGCGCCAGCAGCTTGGCCCTCAAGCCGAACACTGAAGCTTTCTTT. The V call is TRBV5-1, the J call TRBJ1-1; no clear D gene. The CDR3 has 15 amino acids. V was shortened by 0 bases and J by 1 base, with 10 bases between the two germline ends. Looked up from germline, CDR1 is SGHRS and CDR2 is YFSETQ.

This clonotype showed up just a few times. The V gene is TRBV15, the J gene TRBJ1-4; D possibly corresponds to TRBD1 (5 bases). The V end lost 0 bases, the J end lost 8 bases, and 19 bases lay between the germline ends. This CDR3 is built from 17 residues. Germline CDR1 reads LNHNV; CDR2 reads YYDKDF (reference sequence). This chain's CDR3 is CATSRDGRPGMSEKLFF. For the CDR3, the DNA is TGTGCCACCAGCAGAGATGGTCGTCCAGGGATGAGCGAAAAACTGTTTTTT.

This clonotype appeared a few times. This chain links TRBV12-3 or TRBV12-4 with TRBJ1-1; tentatively, D is TRBD1 (5 bases). The CDR3 spans 14 residues. V lost 7 bases and J 5 bases, leaving 17 bases between the germline ends. The CDR3: CASTSGQIATEAFF. The DNA for the CDR3 is TGTGCCAGCACCTCGGGGCAGATCGCTACTGAAGCTTTCTTT.

CDR3 loop: CASSTGTRATDTQYF. CDR3 nucleotide sequence: TGTGCCAGCAGCACCGGGACTAGGGCCACAGATACGCAGTATTTT. The chain uses TRBV27 and TRBJ2-3; 8 nucleotides line up with TRBD2. The germline V gene has CDR1 MNHEY and CDR2 SMNVEV (reference sequence). This CDR3 is built from 15 residues. V lost 6 bases, J lost 2 bases, and 7 bases stayed unmatched.

The CDR3 protein is CASSVLAANTGELFF. CDR3 sequence (DNA): TGTGCCAGCAGCGTACTTGCCGCGAACACCGGGGAGCTGTTTTTT. V is TRBV9 and J is TRBJ2-2, with no clear D. Germline lookup yields CDR1 SGDLS and CDR2 YYNGEE. CDR3 length: 15 residues. The germline V and J ends were trimmed by 1 base and 0 bases, with 7 bases remaining between them.

This chain connects TRBV12-3 or TRBV12-4 to TRBJ1-1; D gene ambiguous. V was cut by 6 bases and J by 4 bases, with 12 bases left in between. The length of the CDR3 is 13 residues. The CDR3, as DNA: TGTGCCAGCAGGTCGACCCTCGGCACTGAAGCTTTCTTT. As protein: CASRSTLGTEAFF.

This clonotype was seen a few times. This chain joins TRBV9 and TRBJ2-1, with TRBD1 matching over 9 bases. The CDR3 extends over 15 amino acids. The germline V gene encodes CDR1 SGDLS and CDR2 YYNGEE. V lost 2 bases and J lost 4; bases outside the gene matches: 4. In DNA, the CDR3 is TGTGCCAGCAGCGTCGACAGGGGGGCGTACAATGAGCAGTTCTTC. Residues: CASSVDRGAYNEQFF.

V gene TRBV20-1 combines with J gene TRBJ1-5; D unclear. Trimming removed 3 bases at V and 4 bases at J, with 13 bases between. Germline values: CDR1 DFQATT, CDR2 SNEGSKA (reference sequence). This CDR3 region has 14 residues. DNA of the CDR3: TGCAGTGCTAGTAGAGGTCAGAAGAATCAGCCCCAGCATTTT. Its translation: CSASRGQKNQPQHF.

This clonotype was counted only a few times. The chain joins TRBV10-3 to TRBJ1-1; TRBD1 aligns across 7 bases. The junction had 11 bases not matched to a gene; V was cut back by 6 bases and J by 7 bases. The CDR3 extends over 14 amino acids. From germline, CDR1 is ENHRY and CDR2 SYGVKD. The CDR3 coding sequence is TGTGCCATCAGCTTCACCGGGACAGAAAATGAAGCTTTCTTT. It specifies CAISFTGTENEAFF.

The chain is built from TRBV20-1 and TRBJ2-3; possible D gene TRBD1, 6 bases. There are 16 residues in the CDR3. CDR1 and CDR2 (germline): DFQATT, SNEGSKA (reference sequence). Trimming removed 5 bases from V and 1 base from J, with 19 bases in between. The CDR3 loop is CSASSPRGIGTDTQYF. As DNA, the CDR3 is TGCAGTGCTTCTTCCCCCAGGGGAATAGGCACAGATACGCAGTATTTT.

This chain joins TRBV2 and TRBJ2-2; 8 nucleotides agree with TRBD1. This CDR3 has 15 residues. V was pared by 3 bases and J by 5 bases, with 5 bases of the junction left unmatched. CDR1 and CDR2 (germline): SNHLY, FYNNEI. The CDR3 DNA reads TGTGCCAGCAGTGACAGGGGGCAGGGGACCGGGGAGCTGTTTTTT. It encodes CASSDRGQGTGELFF.

This clonotype showed up just a few times. This clone may be a read error of a much larger clone one base away. The chain combines TRBV7-9 with TRBJ2-5, with 10 nucleotides matching TRBD1. Per the germline V gene, CDR1 is SEHNR and CDR2 is FQNEAQ (reference sequence). Losses at the gene ends were 3 bases for V and 4 bases for J; bases not matched to a gene: 2. This CDR3 is 14 amino acids long. Written as DNA, the CDR3 is TGTGCCAGCAGCTTTGACAGGGGGCGAGAGACCCAGTACTTC. This codes for CASSFDRGRETQYF.

The CDR3 protein is CASSQAGSYGYTF. CDR3 in DNA: TGTGCCAGCAGCCAAGCGGGCTCCTATGGCTACACCTTC. The chain employs TRBV3-1 and TRBJ1-2; D remains unclear. Germline CDR1 reads LGHDT; CDR2 reads YNNKEL (reference sequence). This CDR3 is 13 amino acids long. V was pared by 1 base and J by 4 bases, with 7 bases between.

This clonotype was detected a few times. The DNA for the CDR3 is TGTGCCAGCAGCTTGGGGGGCCCTGGATCAGATACGCAGTATTTT. This encodes CASSLGGPGSDTQYF. This chain links TRBV7-2 with TRBJ2-3; tentatively, D is TRBD1 or TRBD2 (6 bases each). The CDR3 runs 15 residues. V shed 3 bases and J shed 4 bases, with 14 bases lying between them. Germline V gene sequence: CDR1 SGHTA, CDR2 FQGNSA.